The 26 T cell receptor beta chains below all came from one sample that was sequenced in a study of T cell repertoires in cytomegalovirus infection. Using its own MiXCR run on the reads, TCRdb lists one record per CDR3 protein. This table holds roughly 220,000 distinct CDR3 sequences, about 39% found once. These TCRs are of unknown antigen specificity. The sample in question was CD8+ T cells from cultured PBMCs, obtained from culture after CMV antigen stimulation. Receptors were obtained from a human donor in good health (CMV status not recorded). Some clones in this sample may be carry-over from other donors' samples.

This clonotype has just a few counts. This chain connects TRBV19 to TRBJ1-1; D not resolved. CDR1 is LNHDA and CDR2 is SQIVND in the germline V gene (reference sequence). The CDR3 contains 11 residues. With 8 bases removed from V and 1 base from J, the gap between germline ends came to 5 bases. The CDR3 nucleotides are TGTGCCAGTCAGAGGAACACTGAAGCTTTCTTT. This encodes CASQRNTEAFF.

The J gene is TRBJ2-7, the V gene TRBV7-6, with D possibly being TRBD2 (6 bases). The CDR3 consists of 14 residues. V dropped 3 bases and J dropped 5 bases, with 14 bases sitting between them. The germline V gene has CDR1 SGHVS and CDR2 FNYEAQ. The CDR3 DNA follows: TGTGCCAGCAGCTTGGGGCGGGATAGTGACGAGCAGTACTTC. Translation: CASSLGRDSDEQYF.

Only a few counts were recorded for this clonotype. This sequence joins TRBV10-3 and TRBJ1-1, with TRBD1 identical over 11 bases. Germline V gives CDR1 ENHRY, CDR2 SYGVKD. This CDR3 region has 15 residues. V shed 6 bases, J shed 7 bases, and the junction held 10 bases outside the gene matches. The CDR3 sequence: CAIRDSGTGGDEAFF. CDR3 nucleotide sequence: TGTGCCATCAGGGATTCCGGGACAGGGGGTGATGAAGCTTTCTTT.

The DNA of the CDR3 is TGTGCCAGCAGTTCTCCTAGGGGGGGACTGGACACCGGGGAGCTGTTTTTT. Protein product: CASSSPRGGLDTGELFF. The chain combines TRBV5-4 with TRBJ2-2; possibly TRBD2 for D (7 bases). This CDR3 comprises 17 residues. The ends were cut back, 5 bases at V and 3 bases at J, with 20 bases in the middle. The germline gives CDR1 SGHNT, CDR2 YYREEE (reference sequence). Combining the CDR3 with reference TRBV5-4 and TRBJ2-2 gives the whole variable domain ETGVTQSPTHLIKTRGQQVTLRCSSQSGHNTVSWYQQALGQGPQFIFQYYREEENGRGNFPPRFSGLQFPNYSSELNVNALELDDSALYLCASSSPRGGLDTGELFFGEGSRLTVL.

This clonotype was recorded only once. The CDR3 here is CASSQLLGELFF. The CDR3, as DNA: TGCGCCAGCAGCCAATTACTCGGGGAGCTGTTTTTT. The V call is TRBV4-1, the J call TRBJ2-2; no definite D call. The germline CDR1 and CDR2 sequences are MGHRA and YSYEKL. CDR3 length: 12 residues. The V end lost 2 bases, the J end lost 7 bases, and 5 bases lay between the germline ends.

This chain joins TRBV7-6 and TRBJ1-1; possible D gene TRBD1, 5 bases. V lost 8 bases and J lost 6, with 16 bases in between. The length of the CDR3 is 13 residues. Looked up from germline, CDR1 is SGHVS and CDR2 is FNYEAQ. The CDR3 DNA sequence: TGTGCCAGCCGCGGGCAGGGACCGCCTGAAGCTTTCTTT. It yields the protein CASRGQGPPEAFF.

The J gene is TRBJ2-5, the V gene TRBV27; perhaps TRBD2 as D (5 bases). V was cut by 5 bases and J by 1 base, with 14 bases left in between. The CDR3 is made up of 15 amino acids. Germline CDR1 is MNHEY and CDR2 is SMNVEV (reference sequence). The CDR3 nucleotides are TGTGCCAGCAGTAAGGGAGTAGCCCTCCAAGAGACCCAGTACTTC. Its protein product is CASSKGVALQETQYF.

The chain combines TRBV7-2 with TRBJ1-2, with 8 bases that match TRBD1. Trimming removed 5 bases from V and 4 bases from J; junction bases left unmatched: 15. The CDR3 extends over 17 amino acids. The germline V gene has CDR1 SGHTA and CDR2 FQGNSA. Here the CDR3 DNA reads TGTGCCAGCAGCCCCGGGGCAGGGGGCATTAGGGTCTATGGCTACACCTTC. It specifies CASSPGAGGIRVYGYTF.

This clonotype was seen a few times. The chain is built from TRBV24-1 and TRBJ2-1, with D possibly matching TRBD1 (5 bases). The CDR3 totals 18 residues. Germline CDR1 KGHDR, CDR2 SFDVKD. The ends were cut back, 1 base at V and 5 bases at J, with 20 bases in the middle. CDR3 in amino acids: CATSDLSDSRRPNNEQFF. The DNA of the CDR3 is TGTGCCACCAGTGATTTATCCGACAGCCGACGGCCCAACAATGAGCAGTTCTTC.

The gene calls are TRBV27 and TRBJ1-5; no reliable D call. CDR1 MNHEY and CDR2 SMNVEV come from the germline V gene (reference sequence). The CDR3 runs to 13 residues. V was clipped by 3 bases and J by 3 bases, with 6 bases between them. The CDR3 reads CASSLATNQPQHF. CDR3 nucleotide sequence: TGTGCCAGCAGTTTGGCTACCAATCAGCCCCAGCATTTT.

This chain uses TRBV14 with TRBJ2-1; weak D call: TRBD2 (6 bases). V dropped 1 base and J dropped 3 bases, with 10 bases sitting between them. The CDR3 is made up of 15 amino acids. Germline CDR1 reads SGHDN; CDR2 reads FVKESK. CDR3 nucleotide sequence: TGTGCCAGCAGCCAAGTGGCTAGCGTCTACAATGAGCAGTTCTTC. Its protein product is CASSQVASVYNEQFF.

This clonotype came up many times. This chain connects TRBV28 to TRBJ2-5; D uncertain. V was trimmed by 2 bases and J by 7 bases, leaving 11 bases between them. Germline V lookup: CDR1 MDHEN, CDR2 SYDVKM. There are 13 residues in the CDR3. CDR3 residues: CASSLGGFWTQYF. In DNA, the CDR3 is TGTGCCAGCAGTTTAGGCGGCTTTTGGACCCAGTACTTC.

This clonotype came up a few times. The rearrangement uses TRBV4-2 and TRBJ2-7; D is uncertain. CDR3 length: 13 amino acids. Deletions cut 1 base from V and 3 bases from J, with 7 bases between. Germline CDR1 reads LGHNA; CDR2 reads YNFKEQ. CDR3 protein: CASSQGGIYEQYF. Written as DNA, the CDR3 is TGTGCCAGCAGCCAAGGCGGAATCTACGAGCAGTACTTC.

This clonotype occurred many times. V is TRBV11-2 and J is TRBJ2-3; 12 nucleotides line up with TRBD2. Germline trimming cut 4 bases from V and 4 bases from J; bases unmatched to any gene: 3. The CDR3 has 15 residues. In germline, CDR1 is SGHAT, CDR2 FQNNGV. The CDR3 DNA follows: TGTGCCAGCAGCTCGCTAGCGGGGGGGGCAGATACGCAGTATTTT. It encodes CASSSLAGGADTQYF.

This clonotype showed up just a few times. V is TRBV19 and J is TRBJ1-3; D gene ambiguous. Germline CDR1 and CDR2: LNHDA and SQIVND (reference sequence). The ends were cut back, 7 bases at V and 1 base at J, with 14 bases in the middle. The CDR3 is made up of 15 amino acids. In DNA form, the CDR3 reads TGTGCCAGTACCTCTTTATCGTGGTCTGGAAACACCATATATTTT. Translation: CASTSLSWSGNTIYF.

This clonotype has at least ten counts. The genes are TRBV15 and TRBJ2-1; 10 bases are shared with TRBD2. This CDR3 is 18 amino acids long. Trimming at V came to 2 bases and at J to 9 bases, leaving 16 bases not matched to a gene. Germline lookup yields CDR1 LNHNV and CDR2 YYDKDF (reference sequence). The CDR3 DNA sequence: TGTGCCACCAGCAGAACCGCTTGGGAGCGGGAGGGCCTTACTGAGCAGTTCTTC. Its protein is CATSRTAWEREGLTEQFF.

This clonotype showed up just once. The chain links TRBV19 to TRBJ2-7, with D maybe TRBD1 (6 bases). In germline, CDR1 is LNHDA, CDR2 SQIVND (reference sequence). The V and J ends lost 5 bases and 2 bases respectively, with 10 bases between them. The CDR3 runs 13 residues. The chain's CDR3 is CASSGDITYEQYF. Here the CDR3 DNA reads TGTGCCAGTAGTGGGGACATTACCTACGAGCAGTACTTC.

The chain links TRBV18 to TRBJ2-3; TRBD1 matches at 10 bases. Looked up from germline, CDR1 is KGHSH and CDR2 is LQKENI. The ends lost 5 bases at V and 3 bases at J; junction bases unmatched: 8. The CDR3 runs to 16 residues. DNA of the CDR3: TGTGCCAGCTCAGCTTCCGGGACAGGGGCGACAGATACGCAGTATTTT. Encoded protein: CASSASGTGATDTQYF.

There are many counts of this clonotype. This chain links TRBV7-9 with TRBJ2-1, with a tentative D call TRBD1 (5 bases). V was shortened by 5 bases and J by 5 bases, with 16 bases between the two germline ends. The CDR3 sequence is 15 residues long. Germline CDR1 and CDR2: SEHNR and FQNEAQ (reference sequence). The CDR3 reads CASSHLDKRDNEQFF. The CDR3 DNA sequence: TGTGCCAGCAGCCATTTGGACAAACGGGACAATGAGCAGTTCTTC. The variable domain in full, with the rest retrieved from reference TRBV7-9 and TRBJ2-1, is DTGVSQNPRHKITKRGQNVTFRCDPISEHNRLYWYRQTLGQGPEFLTYFQNEAQLEKSRLLSDRFSAERPKGSFSTLEIQRTEQGDSAMYLCASSHLDKRDNEQFFGPGTRLTVL.

This rearrangement joins TRBV14 to TRBJ2-7; D tentatively fits TRBD1 or TRBD2 (5 bases each). The germline V and J ends were trimmed by 7 bases and 0 bases, with 10 bases remaining between them. Germline V lookup: CDR1 SGHDN, CDR2 FVKESK. This CDR3 is built from 13 residues. The CDR3 sequence: CASTRDGSYEQYF. In nucleotides, the CDR3 is TGTGCCAGCACCAGGGACGGCTCCTACGAGCAGTACTTC.

In its sample, this clonotype was seen a few times. The J gene is TRBJ1-2, the V gene TRBV27; tentative D call: TRBD1 (6 bases). V was pared by 1 base and J by 4 bases, with 22 bases between. This CDR3 region has 18 residues. Germline V gives CDR1 MNHEY, CDR2 SMNVEV (reference sequence). The CDR3: CASSLLQPGTLRGYGYTF. CDR3 nucleotide sequence: TGTGCCAGCAGTTTATTACAACCGGGGACACTTAGGGGCTATGGCTACACCTTC.

The V call is TRBV12-3 or TRBV12-4, the J call TRBJ2-1, with D hard to call. Trimming cost V 6 bases and J 4 bases, with 10 bases left between them. The length of the CDR3 is 13 residues. CDR3 DNA: TGTGCCAGCAGCCCCCCCGGGTACAATGAGCAGTTCTTC. Amino acids: CASSPPGYNEQFF.

This clonotype has a handful of counts. The rearrangement joins TRBV4-2 to TRBJ1-2, with TRBD1 as a possible D gene (5 bases). Germline values: CDR1 LGHNA, CDR2 YNFKEQ. The CDR3 consists of 13 residues. V lost 3 bases to trimming and J lost 6 bases, with 11 bases between them. The CDR3 DNA reads TGTGCCAGCAGCCACCCGGCAGGGCATGGCTACACCTTC. It translates to CASSHPAGHGYTF.

This clonotype was seen just once. This chain links TRBV7-4 with TRBJ2-1, with a weak D call TRBD1 (7 bases). Germline V gives CDR1 SGHVT, CDR2 SQSDAQ. V lost 10 bases to trimming and J lost 4 bases, with 17 bases between them. The CDR3 is 14 amino acids. The CDR3 DNA follows: TGTGCCATGGCCGCGGGACAGTCGTACAATGAGCAGTTCTTC. Translation gives CAMAAGQSYNEQFF. The full variable domain, completed using reference TRBV7-4 and TRBJ2-1, is GAGVSQSPRYKVAKRGRDVALRCDSISGHVTLYWYRQTLGQGSEVLTYSQSDAQRDKSGRPSGRFSAERPERSVSTLKIQRTEQGDSAVYLCAMAAGQSYNEQFFGPGTRLTVL.

This clonotype was observed at least ten times. V gene TRBV11-2 combines with J gene TRBJ1-1; D is possibly TRBD1 (6 bases). Between the trimmed V and J ends, which lost 5 bases and 0 bases, there was a span of 13 bases. There are 15 residues in the CDR3. CDR1 is SGHAT and CDR2 is FQNNGV in the germline V gene. This CDR3 reads CASSHYQGLNTEAFF. DNA for the CDR3: TGTGCCAGCAGCCATTACCAGGGGCTGAACACTGAAGCTTTCTTT.

This clonotype appeared a few times. V usage is TRBV19 and J usage is TRBJ2-5; 10 nucleotides align to TRBD2. CDR3 length: 16 amino acids. Per germline, CDR1 LNHDA and CDR2 SQIVND (reference sequence). Losses at the gene ends were 5 bases for V and 0 bases for J; bases not matched to a gene: 6. This CDR3 reads CASSSGLADYQETQYF. The CDR3 nucleotides are TGTGCCAGTAGTTCCGGACTAGCGGATTACCAAGAGACCCAGTACTTC. The variable domain in full, completed from reference TRBV19 and TRBJ2-5, reads DGGITQSPKYLFRKEGQNVTLSCEQNLNHDAMYWYRQDPGQGLRLIYYSQIVNDFQKGDIAEGYSVSREKKESFPLTVTSAQKNPTAFYLCASSSGLADYQETQYFGPGTRLLVL.